This T cell receptor beta chain derives from a study of blood T cell repertoires in COVID-19. Turning to the study itself: The study drew acute and convalescent COVID-19 samples from the United States, Italy and Spain.

In the authors' workflow: Amplification of reference gene primers was used by the study to estimate nucleated cell counts. Method: immunoSEQ multiplex PCR; TCRdb's copy keeps in-frame clones and lacks some. From that table come the V and J calls and clone size; the DNA was used to work out D and trimming. This repertoire shows over 250,000 clones, 85% to 90% found once; its top ten account for over 7.5%. Participants' own reports of clinical history determined their cohort assignment. Germline V gene data show CDR1 as SNHLY and CDR2 as FYNNEI. The ends lost 3 bases at V and 8 bases at J; junction bases unmatched: 7. The CDR3 runs 14 residues. This clone was observed once.

V usage is TRBV2 and J usage is TRBJ2-1, with 7 bases that match TRBD2. The sequencing input was PBMCs or T cells enriched from blood (not recorded which). The clonotype was recovered from a middle-aged man who had recovered from COVID-19. The CDR3 bases are TGTGCCAGCAGTGACCGGGCTAGCGGCGATGAGCAGTTCTTC. Translation gives CASSDRASGDEQFF.